These 16 T cell receptor beta chains were sequenced from one sample in a study of blood T cell repertoires in COVID-19. The table came from immunoSEQ multiplex PCR; TCRdb's copy has only in-frame clones and leaves some out. The sample records 310,000 or so clones, around nine tenths being singletons. The specimen sequenced was PBMCs or T cells enriched from blood (not recorded which). The receptors shown here come from a woman aged 25-40 years who had recovered from COVID-19.

The chain couples TRBV5-1 to TRBJ1-1, with D possibly TRBD1 on 5 matching bases. The CDR3 is 13 residues long. V was clipped by 1 base and J by 10 bases, with 14 bases between them. Germline-derived CDR1 and CDR2 are SGHRS and YFSETQ. This chain's CDR3 is CASSLKGNSGAFF. The DNA of the CDR3 is TGCGCCAGCAGCTTGAAGGGGAATTCGGGAGCTTTCTTT.

The chain combines TRBV12-5 with TRBJ2-3, with TRBD1 matching over 7 bases. V lost 1 base, J lost 2 bases, and 9 bases stayed unmatched. From germline, CDR1 is LGHNT and CDR2 FRNRAP. This CDR3 region has 17 residues. Written as DNA, the CDR3 is TGTGCTAGTGGTTTGGATGGACAGGCCATTAACACAGATACGCAGTATTTT. Translated, it gives CASGLDGQAINTDTQYF.

The chain combines TRBV30 with TRBJ1-2; D is possibly TRBD1 (5 bases). The CDR3 contains 14 residues. The V end was cut by 3 bases, the J end by 0 bases, with 11 bases between. From germline, CDR1 is GTSNPN and CDR2 SVGIG (reference sequence). CDR3 coding DNA: TGTGCCTGGAGCTGGGGGAGGGCTAACTATGGCTACACCTTC. This sequence encodes CAWSWGRANYGYTF.

The chain employs TRBV10-3 and TRBJ1-4; no firm D call. CDR1 is ENHRY, CDR2 SYGVKD, per germline. V was pared by 4 bases and J by 6 bases, with 12 bases between. The length of the CDR3 is 14 residues. The CDR3, as DNA: TGTGCCATCAGTGTAGGCTTTCAGGATGAAAAACTGTTTTTT. Its translation is CAISVGFQDEKLFF.

The chain couples TRBV29-1 to TRBJ2-5; D might be TRBD2 (6 bases). The CDR3 runs 15 residues. Germline V CDR1 and CDR2: SQVTM, ANQGSEA. V lost 6 bases and J 3 bases, leaving 20 bases between the germline ends. In nucleotides, the CDR3 is TGCAGCGTCACGGGGGTACGAGGAGGAGAAGAGACCCAGTACTTC. Amino acids: CSVTGVRGGEETQYF.

The rearrangement links TRBV7-2 to TRBJ2-7; 8 nucleotides agree with TRBD1. Germline CDR1 reads SGHTA; CDR2 reads FQGNSA. Trimming removed 3 bases from V and 0 bases from J; junction bases left unmatched: 4. The CDR3 extends over 15 amino acids. The CDR3 DNA follows: TGTGCCAGCAGCTTTGACAGGGGTAGCTCCTACGAGCAGTACTTC. It yields the protein CASSFDRGSSYEQYF.

This chain links TRBV30 with TRBJ2-7; tentative D call: TRBD2 (6 bases). V lost 2 bases and J 4 bases, leaving 12 bases between the germline ends. From germline, CDR1 is GTSNPN and CDR2 SVGIG (reference sequence). This CDR3 is built from 13 residues. The CDR3 DNA reads as TGTGCCTGGAGTACTTCGGGGGTTTACGAGCAGTACTTC. It codes for CAWSTSGVYEQYF.

The V and J genes are TRBV5-1 and TRBJ2-2; 9 bases line up with TRBD2. This CDR3 has 16 residues. The V segment lost 0 bases and the J segment 4 bases; nucleotides outside the gene matches: 4. Germline CDR1 is SGHRS and CDR2 is YFSETQ. CDR3 sequence: CASSLVAGVATGELFF. CDR3 nucleotide sequence: TGCGCCAGCAGCTTGGTAGCGGGAGTTGCCACCGGGGAGCTGTTTTTT.

The chain joins TRBV1 to TRBJ2-3; the DNA was not compared with TRBD2, the D call given in the table. TRBV1 is given as a pseudogene. The CDR3 extends over 16 amino acids. CDR3 region: CTSSQDNGRAEDTQYF. The DNA for the CDR3 is TGCACCAGTAGCCAAGATAACGGGAGGGCGGAAGATACGCAGTATTTT.

The CDR3 nucleotides are TGCGCCAGCAGCTTACAGGTGTCCGGGGAGCTGTTTTTT. Protein: CASSLQVSGELFF. The rearrangement links TRBV5-1 to TRBJ2-2; D is perhaps TRBD1 (5 bases). Germline V gene lookup returns CDR1 SGHRS and CDR2 YFSETQ. V was pared by 2 bases and J by 6 bases, with 8 bases between. This CDR3 spans 13 amino acids.

The gene calls are TRBV5-6 and TRBJ2-7; TRBD1 is a possible D gene (5 bases). Trimming left V 0 bases short and J 4 bases short, with 14 bases between. Germline CDR1 reads SGHDT; CDR2 reads YYEEEE. CDR3 length: 15 amino acids. The CDR3: CASSLALDSPYEQYF. The CDR3 DNA reads as TGTGCCAGCAGCTTGGCTCTCGACAGCCCGTACGAGCAGTACTTC. Drawing the rest from reference TRBV5-6 and TRBJ2-7, the complete variable domain is DAGVTQSPTHLIKTRGQQVTLRCSPKSGHDTVSWYQQALGQGPQFIFQYYEEEERQRGNFPDRFSGHQFPNYSSELNVNALLLGDSALYLCASSLALDSPYEQYFGPGTRLTVT.

The chain has TRBV7-8 and TRBJ1-2; possible D gene TRBD1, 6 bases. Trimming cost V 4 bases and J 0 bases, with 9 bases left between them. The CDR3 has 14 residues. Germline V lookup: CDR1 SGHVS, CDR2 FQNEAQ. The CDR3 loop reads CASSWGHANYGYTF. The CDR3 DNA is TGTGCCAGCAGCTGGGGACACGCTAACTATGGCTACACCTTC.

There are many counts of this clone. This chain links TRBV6-4 with TRBJ2-1; TRBD2 might be the D (5 bases). CDR3 size: 13 residues. The ends were cut back, 2 bases at V and 6 bases at J, with 8 bases in the middle. The V gene's germline CDR1 is MRHNA and CDR2 SNTAGT. The DNA of the CDR3 is TGTGCCAGCAGTGACCTGGACTCCAATGAGCAGTTCTTC. This encodes CASSDLDSNEQFF.

The chain carries TRBV10-3 and TRBJ2-4; the match to TRBD2 covers 8 bases. Germline V CDR1 and CDR2: ENHRY, SYGVKD. Trimming cost V 0 bases and J 2 bases; bases outside gene matches: 9. The CDR3 is made up of 18 amino acids. CDR3 DNA: TGTGCCATCAGTGAGTCCCCGGGGGTAGCGGGAACCAAAAACATTCAGTACTTC. Its protein is CAISESPGVAGTKNIQYF.

The DNA for the CDR3 is TGCGCCAGCAGCTTGAATCTCCAGGGAGAGCAGTACTTC. Protein sequence: CASSLNLQGEQYF. The rearrangement joins TRBV5-1 to TRBJ2-7, with D perhaps matching TRBD1 (5 bases). Trimming took 1 base from V and 7 from J, leaving 12 bases between them. The CDR3 is 13 amino acids. Looked up from germline, CDR1 is SGHRS and CDR2 is YFSETQ.

The chain employs TRBV29-1 and TRBJ1-3, with a possible D match to TRBD1 (5 bases). Germline V gene data show CDR1 as SQVTM and CDR2 as ANQGSEA. There are 13 residues in the CDR3. The ends were cut back, 5 bases at V and 4 bases at J, with 12 bases in the middle. The CDR3 reads CSVYGADGNTIYF. The CDR3 nucleotides are TGCAGCGTTTATGGGGCGGACGGAAACACCATATATTTT.